This T cell receptor beta chain originates from a study of T-cell memory formation after mild COVID-19. Study information: In these data, TCR clusters were largely donor specific.

Germline V gene data show CDR1 as MGHDK and CDR2 as SYGVNS. The CDR3 is made up of 14 amino acids. With 4 bases removed from V and 7 bases from J, the gap between germline ends came to 11 bases. With constant-segment primers, 5'RACE yielded cDNA libraries of TCR alpha and TCR beta that carried sample barcodes and UMIs. One entry per CDR3 protein, called by TCRdb with MiXCR from the 5' RACE reads. The profile covers about 210,000 distinct CDR3 sequences, with around 25% appearing a single time and approximately 10% taken by the ten largest. Study results and limitations: Among contracting clones, CD4+ were mainly CM/EM and CD8+ enriched in EMRA. Clones shrinking from day 15 to 85 showed even CD4/CD8 mixes; later expanders tilted CD4+.

This clonotype was counted only a few times. The antigen is undetermined. The chain combines TRBV25-1 with TRBJ1-6, with unresolved D. The sample was PBMCs or a T cell subset sorted from them (not recorded which). This clonotype was sampled from an adult woman who had mild COVID-19 (a few samples of this study predate the infection). Cell type and time point are not known. The CDR3 sequence: CASSVVGSNSPLHF. DNA of the CDR3: TGTGCCAGCAGTGTAGTAGGGTCAAATTCACCCCTCCACTTT.